This T cell receptor (beta chain) comes out of a study of shared clonotypes between healthy human individuals. As concerns this clone: Its antigen is unknown.

General observations from the study: Rarefaction exposed incomplete sorted-subset sequencing despite large depth.

V trimming: 5 bases; J trimming: 14 bases; junction bases outside the gene matches: 6. Germline loops: CDR1 WNHNN, CDR2 SYGVQD (reference sequence). The length of the CDR3 is 12 residues. Some clones are missing from TCRdb's copy, which holds only in-frame ones; the method was immunoSEQ multiplex PCR. Among roughly 2,500,000 clones listed, roughly 93% were seen once. The TCR sequence derives from a man between 18 and 35 years old in good health. Some clones in this sample may be carry-over from other donors' samples. The V gene is TRBV10-1, the J gene TRBJ2-1, with 10 bases lining up with TRBD1. The sample consisted of naive CD4+ T cells from PBMCs. The subset: CD45RA+ positively selected. Here the CDR3 reads CASSTGQGKEFF. CDR3 bases: TGCGCCAGCAGTACGGGACAGGGGAAGGAGTTCTTC.